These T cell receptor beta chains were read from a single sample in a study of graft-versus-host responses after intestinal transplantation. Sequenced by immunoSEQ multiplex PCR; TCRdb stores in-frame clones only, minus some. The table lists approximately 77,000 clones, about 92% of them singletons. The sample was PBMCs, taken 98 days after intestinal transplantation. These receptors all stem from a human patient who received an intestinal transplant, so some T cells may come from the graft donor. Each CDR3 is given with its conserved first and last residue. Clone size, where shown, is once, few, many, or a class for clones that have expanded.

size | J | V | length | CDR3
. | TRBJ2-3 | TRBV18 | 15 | CASSSYRDGGDTQYF
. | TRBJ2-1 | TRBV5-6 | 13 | CASSLDGYNEQFF
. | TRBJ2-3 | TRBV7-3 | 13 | CASSSTSSDTQYF
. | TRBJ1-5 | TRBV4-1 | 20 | CASSQDSDRGLPYSNQPQHF
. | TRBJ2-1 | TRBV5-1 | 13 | CASSLATNNEQFF
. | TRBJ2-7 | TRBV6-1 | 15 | CASSVQAGGGYEQYF
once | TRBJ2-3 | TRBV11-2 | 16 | CASSLKWSSLTDTQCF
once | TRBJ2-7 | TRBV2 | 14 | CASRASGGYYEQYF
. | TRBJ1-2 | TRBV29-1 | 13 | CSAGFGQGYGYTF
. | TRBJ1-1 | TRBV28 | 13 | CASSLGGNTEAFF
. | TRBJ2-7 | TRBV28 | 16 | CASSGPRDGASYEQYF
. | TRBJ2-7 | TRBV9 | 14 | CASSRDSSSYEQYF
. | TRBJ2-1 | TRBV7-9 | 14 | CASSLALYVNEQFF
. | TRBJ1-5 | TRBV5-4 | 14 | CASSLDAGNQPQHF